This T cell receptor beta chain appears in the sequencing data of a study of blood T cell repertoires in COVID-19 (dated by TCRdb to about 2020). Describing the broader study: The collaborator samples originated in the United States, Italy and Spain and spanned the acute and convalescent phases of COVID-19. The prospective study material was composed of cDNA or gDNA derived from T cells, B-cell-depleted T cells, or PBMCs. Deeply sampled blood TCRbeta repertoires from subjects exposed to, actively infected with, or recovered from COVID-19 were included in the dataset. The repertoires were released in a freely available public database intended as a resource for research on the immune response to SARS-CoV-2. The samples were drawn from two sources: the first 160 participants of the ongoing ImmuneRACE study, and 950 to 1,500 subjects contributed by 6 global collaborators. Nearly every sample came with metadata listing a de-identified subject ID, COVID-19 status, age in years and sex. Where available, HLA class I and class II types were taken from metadata supplied by the sample provider and were not determined by assay-based typing. Study-level results and caveats: How much clinical and demographic metadata was included differed by source and by participant, and the metadata was provided uncurated.

Points on this clone: The antigen it binds to is not known. Qualities for individual bases were not recorded, and no much larger clone is one base off.

TCRbeta CDR3 regions were amplified from genomic DNA by means of the immunoSEQ Assay, a bias-controlled multiplex PCR. Per the authors' processing: Within the assay, amplification of reference gene primers was used to estimate how many nucleated cells each sample contained. To quantify the absolute abundance of each unique TCRbeta CDR3 rearrangement, sequence reads were collapsed and filtered. For each sample, productive Simpson clonality was calculated by taking the square root of Simpson's diversity index across productive rearrangements. TCRdb obtained this table from immuneACCESS and retained in-frame rearrangements with V and J assigned. These tables miss some clones; where compared with another copy, unresolved V genes account for less than half of the shortfall, and the remainder is unexplained. V and J calls and clone size are copied from that table; D and trimming were computed from the DNA. This sample gives some 65,000 clones in total; roughly 74% of them show up just once. The leading ten clones occupy roughly 28% of the sample.

Whole blood was collected in K2EDTA tubes by collaborating institutions according to the institutions' own protocols. For TCRbeta analysis, collaborator samples were shipped as frozen whole blood, as isolated PBMCs, or as DNA extracted from either sample type. The sequence came from an elderly woman with acute or convalescent COVID-19. The specimen sequenced was peripheral blood.

The CDR3 region: CASSLRRGSWETQYF. Here is the DNA: TGTGCCAGTAGCCTCCGCAGGGGCTCCTGGGAGACCCAGTACTTC. The chain is made from TRBV19 and TRBJ2-5; D gene: possibly TRBD1, on 6 matching bases. The CDR3 holds 15 amino acids from the cysteine to the phenylalanine. Only CDR3 DNA is held: 45 bases, read in frame from base 1. The germline ends are 19 bases apart after V is trimmed by 6 bases and J by 5 bases. The germline V gene (reference sequence) sets CDR1 to LNHDA and CDR2 to SQIVND.